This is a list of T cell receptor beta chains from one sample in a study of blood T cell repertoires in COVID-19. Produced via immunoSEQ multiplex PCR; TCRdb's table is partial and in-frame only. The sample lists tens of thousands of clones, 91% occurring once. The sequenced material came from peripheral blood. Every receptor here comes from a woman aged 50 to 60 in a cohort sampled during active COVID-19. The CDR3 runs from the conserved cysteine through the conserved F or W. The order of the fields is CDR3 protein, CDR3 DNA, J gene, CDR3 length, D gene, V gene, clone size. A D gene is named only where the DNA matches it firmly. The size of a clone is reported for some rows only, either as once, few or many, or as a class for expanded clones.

CDR3aa: CASSFGMHPTGEGKIYEQYF
CDR3nt: TGCGCCAGCAGCTTTGGAATGCACCCGACAGGGGAGGGTAAGATTTACGAGCAGTACTTC
j_gene: TRBJ2-7
len: 20
d_gene: NA
v_gene: TRBV5-1
abundance: NA

CDR3aa: CATSDPGQVGLYHF
CDR3nt: TGTGCCACCAGTGACCCTGGACAGGTTGGCCTGTATCATTTT
j_gene: TRBJ1-5
len: 14
d_gene: TRBD1
v_gene: TRBV24-1
abundance: NA

CDR3aa: CASSPATGTSGNTIYF
CDR3nt: TGTGCCAGCTCACCCGCGACAGGGACAAGTGGAAACACCATATATTTT
j_gene: TRBJ1-3
len: 16
d_gene: TRBD1
v_gene: TRBV18
abundance: NA

CDR3aa: CASSYGGGYSNQPQHF
CDR3nt: TGTGCCAGCAGCTACGGGGGGGGATATAGCAATCAGCCCCAGCATTTT
j_gene: TRBJ1-5
len: 16
d_gene: NA
v_gene: TRBV5-4
abundance: few

CDR3aa: CASSLERVSGYTF
CDR3nt: TGTGCCAGCAGCTTAGAGAGGGTATCTGGCTACACCTTC
j_gene: TRBJ1-2
len: 13
d_gene: NA
v_gene: TRBV7-2
abundance: NA

CDR3aa: CASMRQLNTEAFF
CDR3nt: TGTGCCAGCATGAGGCAGCTGAACACTGAAGCTTTCTTT
j_gene: TRBJ1-1
len: 13
d_gene: NA
v_gene: TRBV6-6
abundance: NA

CDR3aa: CASSTHPGQGPGELFF
CDR3nt: TGTGCCAGTAGTACTCACCCCGGACAGGGCCCCGGGGAGCTGTTTTTT
j_gene: TRBJ2-2
len: 16
d_gene: TRBD1
v_gene: TRBV19
abundance: NA

CDR3aa: CASSGPRATNSPLHF
CDR3nt: TGTGCCAGCAGCGGGCCCAGGGCCACCAATTCACCCCTCCACTTT
j_gene: TRBJ1-6
len: 15
d_gene: NA
v_gene: TRBV7-8
abundance: NA

CDR3aa: CASSYLQGVSEAFF
CDR3nt: TGTGCCAGCAGTTACCTACAGGGAGTGTCTGAAGCTTTCTTT
j_gene: TRBJ1-1
len: 14
d_gene: NA
v_gene: TRBV6-2/TRBV6-3
abundance: NA

CDR3aa: CASSLWWEGGTYEQYF
CDR3nt: TGTGCCAGCAGCTTATGGTGGGAAGGGGGCACTTACGAGCAGTACTTC
j_gene: TRBJ2-7
len: 16
d_gene: TRBD1
v_gene: TRBV7-8
abundance: NA

CDR3aa: CASSLGTGGGNEQYF
CDR3nt: TGTGCCAGCAGTTTAGGGACAGGGGGTGGAAACGAGCAGTACTTC
j_gene: TRBJ2-7
len: 15
d_gene: TRBD1
v_gene: TRBV27
abundance: NA

CDR3aa: CASSDPPGSGNTIYF
CDR3nt: TGTGCCAGCAGTGACCCCCCGGGGTCTGGAAACACCATATATTTT
j_gene: TRBJ1-3
len: 15
d_gene: NA
v_gene: TRBV6-1
abundance: NA

CDR3aa: CASSLGTGFGEYEQYF
CDR3nt: TGCGCCAGCAGCTTGGGGACAGGGTTCGGGGAGTACGAGCAGTACTTC
j_gene: TRBJ2-7
len: 16
d_gene: TRBD1
v_gene: TRBV5-1
abundance: NA

CDR3aa: CASSLSGGYGYTF
CDR3nt: TGTGCCAGCAGTTTATCGGGGGGCTATGGCTACACCTTC
j_gene: TRBJ1-2
len: 13
d_gene: NA
v_gene: TRBV27
abundance: NA

CDR3aa: CASSIRLAGVDEQYF
CDR3nt: TGTGCCAGTAGTATAAGACTAGCGGGAGTTGACGAGCAGTACTTC
j_gene: TRBJ2-7
len: 15
d_gene: TRBD2
v_gene: TRBV19
abundance: NA